The rows below give T cell receptor beta chains drawn from one sample of a study of T-cell memory formation after mild COVID-19. TCRdb used MiXCR to reprocess the 5' RACE reads, holding one entry per CDR3 protein. Among more than 75,000 distinct CDR3 sequences listed, approximately 15% were seen once. The specimen was PBMCs or a T cell subset sorted from them (not recorded which). All receptors derive from an adult woman who had mild COVID-19 (a few samples of this study predate the infection). Cell type and time point are not known. The CDR3 runs from the conserved cysteine through the conserved F or W. A D gene is named only where the DNA matches it firmly. Expanded clones get a size class; other rows say once, few or many, or leave the size out.

16	TRBV3-1	TRBJ2-1	-	-	TGTGCCAGCAGCCAATTTCAGGGGGGCCTTCGCAATGAGCAGTTCTTC	CASSQFQGGLRNEQFF
16	TRBV6-2/TRBV6-3	TRBJ2-7	few	TRBD2	TGTGCCAGCAGTTACGGGACTAGCGGGAGATTCTACGAGCAGTACTTC	CASSYGTSGRFYEQYF
17	TRBV7-9	TRBJ2-2	-	-	TGTGCCAGCAGCTCCGAAGATGGGGGCTGGAACACCGGGGAGCTGTTTTTT	CASSSEDGGWNTGELFF
13	TRBV12-3/TRBV12-4	TRBJ2-3	few	-	TGTGCCAGCAGCCTGCCTAGCACAGATACGCAGTATTTT	CASSLPSTDTQYF
14	TRBV6-5	TRBJ2-3	once	-	TGTGCCAGCAGTTACCGTCAAAAGGGAGATACGCAGTATTTT	CASSYRQKGDTQYF
16	TRBV19	TRBJ2-1	-	-	TGTGCCAGTAGTTCATTAAGCGTCGGCCCTAGCAATGAGCAGTTCTTC	CASSSLSVGPSNEQFF
16	TRBV5-1	TRBJ2-1	many	TRBD2	TGCGCCAGCAGCTTGGGACTAGCGGGGCCCTACAATGAGCAGTTCTTC	CASSLGLAGPYNEQFF
13	TRBV6-2/TRBV6-3	TRBJ2-5	many	-	TGTGCCAGCAGGACAGACGGGCAAGAGACCCAGTACTTC	CASRTDGQETQYF
15	TRBV24-1	TRBJ1-5	-	TRBD1	TGTGCCACCTCGCCGACAGGGCTAGGGGGTCAGCCCCAGCATTTT	CATSPTGLGGQPQHF
13	TRBV29-1	TRBJ2-3	few	TRBD1	TGCAGCGACTACAGGGGGCGGACAGATACGCAGTATTTT	CSDYRGRTDTQYF
16	TRBV7-9	TRBJ2-3	-	-	TGTGCCAGCAGCAACCGGACATGGTTTCGTACAGATACGCAGTATTTT	CASSNRTWFRTDTQYF
15	TRBV15	TRBJ1-5	-	-	TGTGCCACCAGCAGAGATCTCGGGGGCACTCAGCCCCAGCATTTT	CATSRDLGGTQPQHF
15	TRBV27	TRBJ2-7	-	-	TGTGCCAGCAGTACCTCAACCGCACCTGTCGGGGAGCAGTACTTC	CASSTSTAPVGEQYF
14	TRBV29-1	TRBJ1-1	-	-	TGCAGCGTTGAAGGGACGACGGGGAACACTGAAGCTTTCTTT	CSVEGTTGNTEAFF
14	TRBV4-2	TRBJ2-7	many	TRBD1	TGTGCCAGCAGCCCCGGGACAGGGGCCTACGAGCAGTACTTC	CASSPGTGAYEQYF
13	TRBV29-1	TRBJ2-1	few	TRBD2	TGCAGCGTAAGCGGGGGCTCCGGGCATGAGCAGTTCTTC	CSVSGGSGHEQFF
15	TRBV9	TRBJ2-3	-	-	TGTGCCAGCAGCGTAGTTGGGGGGCCGACAGATACGCAGTATTTT	CASSVVGGPTDTQYF
12	TRBV13	TRBJ2-1	-	-	TGTGCCAGCAGCCCTGGACCCGACGAGCAGTTCTTC	CASSPGPDEQFF
14	TRBV6-5	TRBJ2-7	-	TRBD1	TGTGCCAGCAGTTACGGGCAGGGGGACTACGAGCAGTACTTC	CASSYGQGDYEQYF
15	TRBV19	TRBJ1-5	-	-	TGTGCCAGTAGTACCCTCCATAGGAGCAATCAGCCCCAGCATTTT	CASSTLHRSNQPQHF
14	TRBV6-5	TRBJ2-7	few	TRBD2	TGTGCCAGCTCTCCGGGACTAGCGGGCCTCGAGCAGTACTTC	CASSPGLAGLEQYF
15	TRBV7-6	TRBJ2-3	-	-	TGTGCCAGCAGCTTAGAGAAGGACTATTCAGATACGCAGTATTTT	CASSLEKDYSDTQYF
10	TRBV29-1	TRBJ1-1	few	-	TGCAGCGTTGTTATGCCTGAAGCTTTCTTT	CSVVMPEAFF
13	TRBV20-1	TRBJ2-5	-	-	TGCAGTGCTAGTTTTGAATCAGAAGAGACCCAGTACTTC	CSASFESEETQYF
16	TRBV6-5	TRBJ2-1	-	-	TGTGCCAGCACCCAGTGGGTGGAGGGCCGGGACAATGAGCAGTTCTTC	CASTQWVEGRDNEQFF
11	TRBV19	TRBJ1-2	few	-	TGTGCCACCTACGAAGGGTATGGCTACACCTTC	CATYEGYGYTF
16	TRBV12-3/TRBV12-4	TRBJ2-3	-	-	TGTGCCAGCAGTTTGGGGGAGGACGTCTATGGAGATACGCAGTATTTT	CASSLGEDVYGDTQYF
17	TRBV4-3	TRBJ2-1	-	TRBD2	TGCGCCAGCAGTCAAGAGTTCCCGAGCACCGCAGCGGGAGAGCAGTTCTTC	CASSQEFPSTAAGEQFF
17	TRBV7-6	TRBJ2-1	-	-	TGTGCCAGCAGCTTAGTCGATGGAGAGAGACCTCACAATGAGCAGTTCTTC	CASSLVDGERPHNEQFF
12	TRBV7-6	TRBJ2-1	-	-	TGTGCCAGCAGCGGGGGGAGGAATGAGCAGTTCTTC	CASSGGRNEQFF
15	TRBV12-3/TRBV12-4	TRBJ1-5	-	-	TGTGCCAGCAGTTTAGGACAGAACTTCAATCAGCCCCAGCATTTT	CASSLGQNFNQPQHF
12	TRBV30	TRBJ2-7	few	-	TGTGCCTTGCGGCCGGGAGCCTACGAGCAGTACTTC	CALRPGAYEQYF
14	TRBV6-5	TRBJ2-7	-	TRBD2	TGTGCCAGCAGTGATAGCGGGAGGGCCCACGAGCAGTACTTC	CASSDSGRAHEQYF
14	TRBV5-6	TRBJ2-7	few	TRBD2	TGTGCCAGCAGCCCGGGACTAGCGGGGGGCGAGCAGTACTTC	CASSPGLAGGEQYF
16	TRBV6-5	TRBJ1-1	-	-	TGTGCCAGCAGTTACTATCCAGGGGAAAAGAACACTGAAGCTTTCTTT	CASSYYPGEKNTEAFF
15	TRBV5-1	TRBJ2-7	few	TRBD1	TGCGCCAGCAGCTCCAGCCAGGGGGCAGCCGACGAGCAGTACTTC	CASSSSQGAADEQYF
16	TRBV11-2	TRBJ2-1	-	TRBD2	TGTGCCAGCAGCTTAGATGCGGGGGTAACCTACAATGAGCAGTTCTTC	CASSLDAGVTYNEQFF
13	TRBV15	TRBJ1-1	-	-	TGTGCCACCAGCCCCGGGAAGGGGCTTGAAGCTTTCTTT	CATSPGKGLEAFF
15	TRBV24-1	TRBJ2-5	-	-	TGTGCCACCAGTGATTTGACAGGGACCGAAGAGACCCAGTACTTC	CATSDLTGTEETQYF
12	TRBV20-1	TRBJ2-5	-	-	TGCAGTGCTCCGGGACAACAAGAGACCCAGTACTTC	CSAPGQQETQYF
13	TRBV2	TRBJ2-1	few	-	TGTGCCAGCAGTGAAGCGAGAGTCAATGAGCAGTTCTTC	CASSEARVNEQFF
19	TRBV15	TRBJ2-5	few	TRBD2	TGTGCCACCAGCAGTCCCGGGACTAGCGGGAAAAGGTACCAAGAGACCCAGTACTTC	CATSSPGTSGKRYQETQYF
13	TRBV5-6	TRBJ2-7	few	-	TGTGCCAGCAGCTTGGCGCGGGCCGGGGTGCAGTACTTC	CASSLARAGVQYF
18	TRBV7-9	TRBJ2-3	-	-	TGTGCCAGCAGCTTAGGACACGTCGGTAGTAGGAGCACAGATACGCAGTATTTT	CASSLGHVGSRSTDTQYF
14	TRBV5-1	TRBJ2-3	-	TRBD1	TGCGCCAGCAGCTCGACAGGGGGGACAGATACGCAGTATTTT	CASSSTGGTDTQYF
17	TRBV4-3	TRBJ2-4	-	-	TGCGCCAGCAGCCAAGGGTCTCGGGGGACAGCGAAAAACATTCAGTACTTC	CASSQGSRGTAKNIQYF
16	TRBV12-3/TRBV12-4	TRBJ1-6	-	-	TGTGCCAGCAGTTTTAGTTATGGGCGGGGGGTTTCACCCCTCCACTTT	CASSFSYGRGVSPLHF
17	TRBV7-6	TRBJ2-1	few	TRBD1	TGTGCCAGCAGCGCCCGGGGGACGGGACAGGGTACATATGAGCAGTTCTTC	CASSARGTGQGTYEQFF
18	TRBV7-9	TRBJ2-6	many	-	TGTGCCAGCAGCTCGGGATTGACAGGAAGTTCTGGGGCCAACGTCCTGACTTTC	CASSSGLTGSSGANVLTF
14	TRBV19	TRBJ2-1	-	-	TGTGCCAGTAGTACCCCTGGGAGTTACAATGAGCAGTTCTTC	CASSTPGSYNEQFF